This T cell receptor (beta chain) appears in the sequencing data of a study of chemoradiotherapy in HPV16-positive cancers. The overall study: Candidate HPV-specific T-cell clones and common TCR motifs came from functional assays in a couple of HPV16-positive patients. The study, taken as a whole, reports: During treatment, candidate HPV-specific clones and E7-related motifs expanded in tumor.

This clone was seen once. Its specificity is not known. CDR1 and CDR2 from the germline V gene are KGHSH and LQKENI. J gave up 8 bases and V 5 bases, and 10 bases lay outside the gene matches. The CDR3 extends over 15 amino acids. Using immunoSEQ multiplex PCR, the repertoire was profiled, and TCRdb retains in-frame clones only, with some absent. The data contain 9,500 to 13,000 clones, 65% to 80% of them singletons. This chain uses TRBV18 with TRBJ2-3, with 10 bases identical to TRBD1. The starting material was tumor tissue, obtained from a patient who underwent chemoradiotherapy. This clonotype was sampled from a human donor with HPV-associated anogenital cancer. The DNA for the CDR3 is TGTGCCAGCTCAGTGTCCCGGGACAGGGGAAGTACGCAGTATTTT. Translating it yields CASSVSRDRGSTQYF.